This T cell receptor (beta chain) was recovered during a study of CXCR3-negative and CXCR3-positive naive CD8 T cells. Germline loops: CDR1 SEHNR, CDR2 FQNEAQ (reference sequence). This CDR3 spans 18 amino acids. Study-wide points: More hydrophobic TRB CDR3s were found in CXCR3-positive naive cells than in CXCR3-negative naive cells. Naive subsets were similarly diverse, while memory CD8+ repertoires were much less diverse. Naive subsets had comparable surface CD5; TCR strength was inferred from TRB CDR3 properties.

As regards this clonotype: Antigen specificity is unknown.

UMI-labeled 5' RACE TRB cDNA libraries were prepared from the cells. After re-calling the 5' RACE reads, TCRdb lists one entry per CDR3 protein, DNA absent. Here the sample table reports 100,000 to 150,000 distinct CDR3 sequences. Identification of naive CD8+ T cells rested on CD45RO-CCR7+CD27+CD95- status. The clonotype originates from a human donor in good health. Some clones in this sample may be carry-over from other donors' samples. The genes are TRBV7-9 and TRBJ1-2; the TCRdb call, TRBD1, lacks DNA for checking. The material sequenced was naive CXCR3+ CD8+ T cells from blood. Stated subset: CD45RO-CCR7+CD27+CD95- naive CD8+ T cells expressing CXCR3 (TNR3+). This chain's CDR3 is CASRRPRQGADPLNGYTF.